This TCR beta chain was obtained from a study of blood T cell repertoires in COVID-19. Study details: COVID-19 samples collected from the United States, Italy and Spain covered acute and convalescent phases.

Sequencing used immunoSEQ multiplex PCR; TCRdb keeps in-frame clones, though not all of them. The sample includes approximately 350,000 clones, 80% to 90% of them seen just once. Donors in Cohort 3 counted as recovered after two negative PCRs, clearance, or symptom resolution. Germline assignment: CDR1 MNHEY and CDR2 SMNVEV (reference sequence). V was shortened by 2 bases and J by 6 bases, with 22 bases between the two germline ends. This CDR3 contains 17 residues. The chain joins TRBV27 to TRBJ1-2; maybe TRBD1 (6 bases). Specimen: PBMCs or T cells enriched from blood (not recorded which). The clonotype comes from a man between 18 and 29 years old who had recovered from COVID-19. CDR3 protein: CASSLAYRAPGADGYTF. CDR3 DNA: TGTGCCAGCAGTTTAGCCTACAGGGCCCCCGGGGCTGATGGCTACACCTTC.